A single sample is the source of the 14 T cell receptor beta chains below, sequenced in a study of immune heterogeneity within non-small cell lung tumors. The template for each sample was approximately 600 ng of genomic DNA, which had been extracted from bulk tumor tissue. While surgery was under way, several biopsies spaced far apart were taken per primary tumor. Samples came from untreated patients having curative surgery for newly diagnosed non-small cell lung cancer. The TCR beta CDR3 region underwent multiplex PCR amplification with 32 V and 13 J primers. TCRdb re-analysed the multiplex PCR reads in MiXCR, keeping a single row per CDR3 protein. Here the sample spans 9,900 or so distinct CDR3 sequences, around a quarter being singletons. The sample comprised lung tumor tissue. These receptors were obtained from a woman in her 50s with non-small cell lung cancer.

To note about this clonotype: A much larger clone is a single base away; this may be a read error. This chain joins TRBV6-9 and TRBJ1-1; D gene unclear. This CDR3 contains 13 residues. Trimming removed 5 bases at V and 4 bases at J, with 11 bases between. Looked up from germline, CDR1 is MNHGY and CDR2 is SVAAGI. CDR3 nucleotide sequence: TGTGCCAGCAGTGAAAGGGTCGTCACTGAAGCTTTCTTT. Its translation: CASSERVVTEAFF.

To note about this clonotype: This may be a read error, as it is one base from a much larger clone. The V call is TRBV9, the J call TRBJ1-1; D call uncertain. The CDR3 spans 13 residues. The germline V gene encodes CDR1 SGDLS and CDR2 YYNGEE. Trimming took 6 bases from V and 1 from J, leaving 10 bases between them. CDR3 in DNA: TGTGCCAGCACCGCTATACCGAACACTGAAGCTTTCTTT. Translated: CASTAIPNTEAFF.

This clonotype was seen ten or more times. The chain couples TRBV11-3 to TRBJ2-6; D uncertain. Germline CDR1 SGHNT, CDR2 YENEEA. The CDR3 has 15 residues. V lost 7 bases to trimming and J lost 0 bases, with 10 bases between them. The CDR3 loop is CASKGLGSGANVLTF. DNA of the CDR3: TGTGCCAGCAAAGGCCTCGGCTCTGGGGCCAACGTCCTGACTTTC.

In DNA form, the CDR3 reads TGTGCCAGCAGTTCCGGGACTCTGGTGGGGGAGCAGTACTTC. Translation: CASSSGTLVGEQYF. The chain is built from TRBV28 and TRBJ2-7; D perhaps matches TRBD2 (6 bases). The CDR3 contains 14 residues. CDR1 and CDR2 (germline): MDHEN, SYDVKM. Trimming left V 4 bases short and J 7 bases short, with 17 bases between. The full variable domain, rest sourced from reference TRBV28 and TRBJ2-7, is DVKVTQSSRYLVKRTGEKVFLECVQDMDHENMFWYRQDPGLGLRLIYFSYDVKMKEKGDIPEGYSVSREKKERFSLILESASTNQTSMYLCASSSGTLVGEQYFGPGTRLTVT.

A few counts support this clonotype. The CDR3 is CASSEGLAGMVGELFF. CDR3 nucleotide sequence: TGTGCCAGCAGCGAGGGACTAGCGGGAATGGTGGGGGAGCTGTTTTTT. V gene TRBV7-9 combines with J gene TRBJ2-2, with 13 bases lining up with TRBD2. From germline, CDR1 is SEHNR and CDR2 FQNEAQ (reference sequence). The CDR3 totals 16 residues. V dropped 5 bases and J dropped 8; count of bases not matched to a gene: 8.

This clonotype is medium-sized within its sample. The V gene is TRBV11-2, the J gene TRBJ2-5; D unresolved. Germline CDR1 SGHAT, CDR2 FQNNGV. The CDR3 has 17 residues. Trimming removed 5 bases at V and 5 bases at J, with 24 bases between. CDR3 in amino acids: CASSPSGQRVGMETQYF. In DNA, the CDR3 is TGTGCCAGCAGCCCCAGTGGGCAGCGCGTAGGGATGGAGACCCAGTACTTC.

This clonotype was detected ten times or more. This chain uses TRBV3-1 with TRBJ2-1; TRBD2 might be the D (5 bases). Trimming stripped 0 bases from V and 6 bases from J, with 12 bases between. CDR3 length: 15 amino acids. From germline, CDR1 is LGHDT and CDR2 YNNKEL (reference sequence). The CDR3 DNA is TGTGCCAGCAGCCAAGAGGTGCGGGTAAGCAATGAGCAGTTCTTC. Translating gives CASSQEVRVSNEQFF.

A remark on this clonotype: A much larger clonotype is one base distant, so this may be a read error. No conserved phenylalanine or tryptophan is present at the end of the CDR3, so a read error is the likely explanation. The chain couples TRBV15 to TRBJ2-7, with 10 nucleotides matching TRBD1. V was pared by 2 bases and J by 2 bases, with 3 bases of the junction left unmatched. This CDR3 contains 15 residues. CDR1 is LNHNV, CDR2 YYDKDF, per germline (reference sequence). Here the CDR3 reads CATSRSGTGAYEQYL. CDR3 bases: TGTGCCACCAGCAGATCCGGGACAGGGGCCTACGAGCAGTACTTG.

Sample share makes this clonotype large. The chain couples TRBV2 to TRBJ2-1; no definite D call. Germline V CDR1 and CDR2: SNHLY, FYNNEI. CDR3 length equals 12 residues. V was shortened by 4 bases and J by 8 bases, with 9 bases between the two germline ends. CDR3 DNA: TGTGCCAGCAGTGGGGGTCAGGATGAGCAGTTCTTC. Amino acids: CASSGGQDEQFF.

V gene TRBV10-3 combines with J gene TRBJ1-6, with unresolved D. Trimming removed 9 bases from V and 7 bases from J, with 10 bases in between. From germline, CDR1 is ENHRY and CDR2 SYGVKD. This CDR3 contains 12 residues. The CDR3 spells CAISWANSPLHF. The DNA of the CDR3 is TGTGCCATTTCGTGGGCAAATTCACCCCTCCACTTT.

The chain employs TRBV28 and TRBJ1-6, with 7 bases fitting TRBD1. The CDR3 is made up of 15 amino acids. V was pared by 4 bases and J by 7 bases, with 7 bases of the junction left unmatched. The V gene's germline CDR1 is MDHEN and CDR2 SYDVKM. The CDR3, as DNA: TGTGCCAGCAGTTCGCTCGGGACAGTAAATTCACCCCTCCACTTT. Amino acids: CASSSLGTVNSPLHF. Full variable domain (rest looked up from reference TRBV28 and TRBJ1-6): DVKVTQSSRYLVKRTGEKVFLECVQDMDHENMFWYRQDPGLGLRLIYFSYDVKMKEKGDIPEGYSVSREKKERFSLILESASTNQTSMYLCASSSLGTVNSPLHFGNGTRLTVT.

This clonotype occurred many times. The genes are TRBV6-1 and TRBJ2-4; unclear D gene. Germline CDR1 and CDR2: MNHNS and SASEGT. The CDR3 spans 13 residues. V shed 6 bases and J shed 6 bases, with 12 bases lying between them. For the CDR3, the DNA is TGTGCCAGCAGCCGAAATAAAGGAAACATTCAGTACTTC. Protein product: CASSRNKGNIQYF.

The chain uses TRBV6-2 or TRBV6-3 and TRBJ2-5; maybe TRBD2 (6 bases). With 5 bases removed from V and 5 bases from J, the gap between germline ends came to 27 bases. Germline CDR1 and CDR2: MNHEY and SVGEGT. The CDR3 extends over 18 amino acids. DNA of the CDR3: TGTGCCAGCAGTGGCGGAACAGGCTGGAGGGCCTTTGGGGAGACCCAGTACTTC. Its translation: CASSGGTGWRAFGETQYF.

This clonotype has at least ten counts. This chain uses TRBV7-8 with TRBJ1-2; D gene ambiguous. The V and J ends lost 1 base and 4 bases respectively, with 13 bases between them. Germline loops: CDR1 SGHVS, CDR2 FQNEAQ. The CDR3 is made up of 15 amino acids. The CDR3 protein is CASSLELYGPYGYTF. Written as DNA, the CDR3 is TGTGCCAGCAGCTTAGAACTCTATGGCCCCTATGGCTACACCTTC.